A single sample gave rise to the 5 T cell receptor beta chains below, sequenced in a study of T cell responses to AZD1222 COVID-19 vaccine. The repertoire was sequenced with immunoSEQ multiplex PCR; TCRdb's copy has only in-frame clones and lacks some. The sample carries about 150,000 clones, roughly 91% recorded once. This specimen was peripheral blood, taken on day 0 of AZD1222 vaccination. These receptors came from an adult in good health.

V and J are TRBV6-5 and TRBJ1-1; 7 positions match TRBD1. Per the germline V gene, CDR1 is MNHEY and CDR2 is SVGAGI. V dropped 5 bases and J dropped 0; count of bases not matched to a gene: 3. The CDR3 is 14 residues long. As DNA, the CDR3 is TGTGCCAGCAGTATAGGGGGCATGAACACTGAAGCTTTCTTT. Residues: CASSIGGMNTEAFF.

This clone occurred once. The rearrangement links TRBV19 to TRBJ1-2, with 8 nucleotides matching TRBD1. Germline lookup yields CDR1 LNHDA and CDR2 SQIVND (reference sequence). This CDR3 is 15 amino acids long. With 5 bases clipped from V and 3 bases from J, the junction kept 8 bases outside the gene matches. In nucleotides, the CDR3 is TGTGCCAGTAGTCTGCAGGGGGCGCGTGACTATGGCTACACCTTC. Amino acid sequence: CASSLQGARDYGYTF. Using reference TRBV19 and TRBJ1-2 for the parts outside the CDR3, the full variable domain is DGGITQSPKYLFRKEGQNVTLSCEQNLNHDAMYWYRQDPGQGLRLIYYSQIVNDFQKGDIAEGYSVSREKKESFPLTVTSAQKNPTAFYLCASSLQGARDYGYTFGSGTRLTVV.

The CDR3 sequence is CASSTGQVRNTEAFF. DNA for the CDR3: TGTGCCAGTAGTACCGGGCAGGTGAGGAACACTGAAGCTTTCTTT. The chain couples TRBV19 to TRBJ1-1, with unresolved D. V lost 4 bases and J lost 1, with 13 bases in between. The CDR3 sequence is 15 residues long. Germline lookup yields CDR1 LNHDA and CDR2 SQIVND (reference sequence).

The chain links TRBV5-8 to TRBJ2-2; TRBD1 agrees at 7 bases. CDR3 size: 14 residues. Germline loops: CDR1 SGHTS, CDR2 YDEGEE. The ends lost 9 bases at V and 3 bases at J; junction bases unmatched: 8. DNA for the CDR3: TGTGCCATTTCGACAGGGACCTACACCGGGGAGCTGTTTTTT. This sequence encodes CAISTGTYTGELFF.

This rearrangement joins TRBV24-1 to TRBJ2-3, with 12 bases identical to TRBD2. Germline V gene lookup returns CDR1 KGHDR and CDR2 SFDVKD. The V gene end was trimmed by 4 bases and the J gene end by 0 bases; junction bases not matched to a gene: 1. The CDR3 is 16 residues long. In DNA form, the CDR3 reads TGTGCCACCAGTGACACTAGCGGGGGGAGCACAGATACGCAGTATTTT. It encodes CATSDTSGGSTDTQYF.